Below are 22 T cell receptor beta chains sequenced from a single sample in a study of cytomegalovirus exposure and HLA in healthy donors. The PCR employed 60 Vbeta primers together with 13 Jbeta primers. TCRdb keeps only in-frame clones here, not all; method: immunoSEQ multiplex PCR. The sample lists 150,000 to 200,000 clones, 80% occurring once. Source material: PBMCs. The receptors come from a boy aged 5-17 years in good health and CMV-seronegative.

V usage is TRBV11-3 and J usage is TRBJ2-5; tentatively, D is TRBD2 (6 bases). The CDR3 loop spans 13 amino acids. V lost 5 bases and J lost 5, with 12 bases in between. In germline, CDR1 is SGHNT, CDR2 YENEEA. The CDR3 region has the DNA TGTGCCAGCAGCCAAGGGAGGAGGGAGACCCAGTACTTC. Its protein product is CASSQGRRETQYF.

CDR3 DNA: TGTGCCAGCAGCTTGGTCTCTTTCCGGGGAGCTGAAGCTTTCTTT. Amino acids: CASSLVSFRGAEAFF. The rearrangement links TRBV5-6 to TRBJ1-1; D is uncertain. The V end was cut by 0 bases, the J end by 6 bases, with 15 bases between. Germline V gives CDR1 SGHDT, CDR2 YYEEEE. The CDR3 length is 15 residues.

The chain is built from TRBV27 and TRBJ1-2, with 8 positions matching TRBD1. Germline V gene sequence: CDR1 MNHEY, CDR2 SMNVEV (reference sequence). This CDR3 spans 14 amino acids. Trimming at V came to 5 bases and at J to 6 bases, leaving 8 bases not matched to a gene. The CDR3: CASSTGQGIHGYTF. CDR3 DNA sequence: TGTGCCAGCAGTACTGGACAGGGAATACATGGCTACACCTTC.

V and J are TRBV6-5 and TRBJ1-5; 8 bases match TRBD1. CDR3 length: 14 residues. In germline, CDR1 is MNHEY, CDR2 SVGAGI. With V trimmed by 5 bases and J by 7 bases, 7 bases remained unmatched. DNA for the CDR3: TGTGCCAGCAGTCGACAGGGGCCGCGGCAGCCCCAGCATTTT. Its translation: CASSRQGPRQPQHF.

The sample holds a few counts of this clone. The chain links TRBV7-8 to TRBJ2-7; 7 bases are shared with TRBD1. The germline V gene has CDR1 SGHVS and CDR2 FQNEAQ. Unmatched junction bases numbered 7, after V lost 4 bases and J lost 7 bases. The CDR3 runs to 13 residues. DNA for the CDR3: TGTGCCAGCAGCTCGACAGGGATGGGAGAGCAGTACTTC. It specifies CASSSTGMGEQYF. Filled out from reference TRBV7-8 and TRBJ2-7, the complete variable domain reads GAGVSQSPRYKVAKRGQDVALRCDPISGHVSLFWYQQALGQGPEFLTYFQNEAQLDKSGLPSDRFFAERPEGSVSTLKIQRTQQEDSAVYLCASSSTGMGEQYFGPGTRLTVT.

In its sample, this clone was seen a few times. The chain joins TRBV7-9 to TRBJ1-1; no clear D gene. The CDR3 has 13 residues. The germline gives CDR1 SEHNR, CDR2 FQNEAQ (reference sequence). V lost 5 bases, J lost 5 bases, and 12 bases lay in between. The CDR3 loop reads CASSNGGLTEAFF. The CDR3 DNA reads TGTGCCAGCAGCAACGGTGGTCTGACTGAAGCTTTCTTT.

This chain connects TRBV7-2 to TRBJ2-1, with D tentatively TRBD2 (5 bases). V shed 3 bases and J shed 2 bases, with 8 bases lying between them. Germline V gene lookup returns CDR1 SGHTA and CDR2 FQGNSA. The CDR3 is made up of 14 amino acids. The CDR3 is CASSFAGTYNEQFF. DNA for the CDR3: TGTGCCAGCAGCTTCGCCGGGACCTACAATGAGCAGTTCTTC.

The chain carries TRBV7-2 and TRBJ2-5; possible D gene TRBD2, 6 bases. This CDR3 is 14 amino acids long. Germline CDR1 reads SGHTA; CDR2 reads FQGNSA. V was pared by 5 bases and J by 0 bases, with 10 bases between. In nucleotides, the CDR3 is TGTGCCAGCAGCCGGCCGGGAGACCAAGAGACCCAGTACTTC. Translating gives CASSRPGDQETQYF.

This sequence joins TRBV10-2 and TRBJ2-2; 10 nucleotides align to TRBD2. Germline assignment: CDR1 WSHSY and CDR2 SAAADI. The junction had 6 bases not matched to a gene; V was cut back by 8 bases and J by 9 bases. The CDR3 contains 13 residues. CDR3 sequence: CASGSGRARELFF. In nucleotides, the CDR3 is TGCGCCAGCGGGAGCGGGAGGGCCCGGGAGCTGTTTTTT.

With regard to this clone: One junction end does not reproduce the germline sequence, and a read error may be involved. V usage is TRBV7-7 and J usage is TRBJ2-2, with 10 bases identical to TRBD1. In germline, CDR1 is SSHAT, CDR2 FNYEAQ (reference sequence). The CDR3 spans 17 residues. The CDR3 DNA sequence: TGTGCTAGCAGCCCCCCCCCGGGACAGGGGATTACCGGGGAGCTGTTTTTT. It translates to CASSPPPGQGITGELFF.

About this clone: Relative to the germline gene, one junction end is altered; a read error may explain this. The chain couples TRBV13 to TRBJ1-1; possible D gene TRBD1, 6 bases. CDR1 PRHDT and CDR2 FYEKMQ come from the germline V gene (reference sequence). CDR3 length: 15 amino acids. The CDR3, as DNA: TGTGCCAGCAGCTTAACGGGGGGGCGGAACGCTGAAGCTTTCTTT. Its protein is CASSLTGGRNAEAFF.

This sequence joins TRBV5-6 and TRBJ2-2, with TRBD2 identical over 8 bases. Unmatched junction bases numbered 10, after V lost 4 bases and J lost 5 bases. CDR1 is SGHDT, CDR2 YYEEEE, per germline. The CDR3 has 16 amino acids. The CDR3 here is CASSAAGSGRTGELFF. The CDR3 nucleotides are TGTGCCAGCAGCGCGGCGGGGAGCGGGAGAACCGGGGAGCTGTTTTTT.

The chain links TRBV11-3 to TRBJ2-7; 7 bases agree with TRBD1. The CDR3 is made up of 13 amino acids. Looked up from germline, CDR1 is SGHNT and CDR2 is YENEEA. Trimming took 3 bases from V and 7 from J; bases not matched to a gene: 6. The CDR3 loop is CASSFDRVGEQYF. The CDR3 bases are TGTGCCAGCAGCTTTGACAGGGTTGGGGAGCAGTACTTC.

The chain has TRBV6-5 and TRBJ2-7; 7 bases match TRBD2. In germline, CDR1 is MNHEY, CDR2 SVGAGI. Trimming at V came to 9 bases and at J to 3 bases, leaving 14 bases not matched to a gene. CDR3 length equals 15 residues. The CDR3 protein is CASWTYLGGIYEQYF. CDR3 nucleotide sequence: TGTGCCAGTTGGACTTATCTCGGGGGGATCTACGAGCAGTACTTC.

This chain links TRBV7-8 with TRBJ2-7; a possible D gene is TRBD2 (6 bases). Trimming took off 5 bases at V and 5 bases at J, with 19 bases between the two ends. Per germline, CDR1 SGHVS and CDR2 FQNEAQ. CDR3 length equals 15 residues. The CDR3 DNA follows: TGTGCCAGCAGCGGAAGAAGGCTAGCGAGGAACGAGCAGTACTTC. Translation: CASSGRRLARNEQYF.

The chain recombines TRBV7-2 with TRBJ2-1, with 10 bases that match TRBD2. Trimming took 2 bases from V and 8 from J; bases not matched to a gene: 6. This CDR3 region has 15 residues. Germline V gene lookup returns CDR1 SGHTA and CDR2 FQGNSA. DNA of the CDR3: TGTGCCAGCAGCTTAAGTAGCGGGAGGACAGATGAGCAGTTCTTC. This sequence encodes CASSLSSGRTDEQFF.

With regard to this clone: The same CDR3 arises from other DNA sequences in this sample as well. The V and J genes are TRBV18 and TRBJ1-3; TRBD1 agrees at 8 bases. This CDR3 is 16 amino acids long. Trimming took 2 bases from V and 1 from J; bases not matched to a gene: 4. From germline, CDR1 is KGHSH and CDR2 LQKENI. The CDR3 region has the DNA TGTGCCAGCTCACCAAGACAGGGGAGTTCTGGAAACACCATATATTTT. Encoded protein: CASSPRQGSSGNTIYF.

The chain carries TRBV11-2 and TRBJ2-1; 12 bases align to TRBD2. The CDR3 sequence is 14 residues long. V shed 4 bases, J shed 7 bases, and the junction held 2 bases outside the gene matches. The germline V gene encodes CDR1 SGHAT and CDR2 FQNNGV. The CDR3 loop reads CASSSSGGVNEQFF. CDR3 DNA sequence: TGTGCCAGCAGCTCTAGCGGGGGGGTGAATGAGCAGTTCTTC.

The chain links TRBV7-6 to TRBJ2-3; D unresolved. The V gene lost 1 base and the J gene lost 1 base, with 3 bases spanning the gap. The CDR3 has 13 amino acids. Germline CDR1 reads SGHVS; CDR2 reads FNYEAQ. The CDR3 here is CASSLERTDTQYF. DNA of the CDR3: TGTGCCAGCAGCTTAGAGCGCACAGATACGCAGTATTTT.

The chain couples TRBV25-1 to TRBJ1-4, with 10 bases identical to TRBD1. Germline V lookup: CDR1 MGHDK, CDR2 SYGVNS. After removal of 3 bases from V and 5 bases from J, the junction contained 3 bases not matched to a gene. This CDR3 spans 15 amino acids. This chain's CDR3 is CASSDLGQGNEKLFF. CDR3 sequence (DNA): TGTGCCAGCAGTGACCTGGGACAGGGGAATGAAAAACTGTTTTTT. Complete variable domain (other parts from reference TRBV25-1 and TRBJ1-4): EADIYQTPRYLVIGTGKKITLECSQTMGHDKMYWYQQDPGMELHLIHYSYGVNSTEKGDLSSESTVSRIRTEHFPLTLESARPSHTSQYLCASSDLGQGNEKLFFGSGTQLSVL.

This clone was seen only once. The chain couples TRBV10-3 to TRBJ2-2; 12 bases align to TRBD2. Per germline, CDR1 ENHRY and CDR2 SYGVKD. The junction had 2 bases not matched to a gene; V was cut back by 4 bases and J by 2 bases. The CDR3 is 16 residues long. The CDR3 bases are TGTGCCATCAGTGGACTAGCGGGAGTAAACACCGGGGAGCTGTTTTTT. Translation gives CAISGLAGVNTGELFF.

This clone was observed a handful of times. The V gene is TRBV11-3, the J gene TRBJ2-2, with a tentative D call TRBD1 (7 bases). The V gene's germline CDR1 is SGHNT and CDR2 YENEEA. The germline V and J ends were trimmed by 3 bases and 4 bases, with 12 bases remaining between them. This CDR3 has 15 residues. CDR3 in DNA: TGTGCCAGCAGCTTTGGAGGGGGCAGCACCGGGGAGCTGTTTTTT. Translated, it gives CASSFGGGSTGELFF.